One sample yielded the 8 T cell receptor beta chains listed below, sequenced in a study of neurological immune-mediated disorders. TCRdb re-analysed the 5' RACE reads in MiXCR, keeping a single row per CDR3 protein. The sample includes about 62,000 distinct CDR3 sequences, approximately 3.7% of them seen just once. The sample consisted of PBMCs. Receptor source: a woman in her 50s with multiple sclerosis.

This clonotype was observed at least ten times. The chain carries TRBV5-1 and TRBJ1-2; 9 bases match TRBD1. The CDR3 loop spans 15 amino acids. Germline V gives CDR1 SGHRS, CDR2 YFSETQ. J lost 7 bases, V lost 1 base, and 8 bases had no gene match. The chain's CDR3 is CASSLLQGANSGYTF. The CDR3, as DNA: TGCGCCAGCAGCTTGCTACAGGGGGCGAATAGTGGCTACACCTTC.

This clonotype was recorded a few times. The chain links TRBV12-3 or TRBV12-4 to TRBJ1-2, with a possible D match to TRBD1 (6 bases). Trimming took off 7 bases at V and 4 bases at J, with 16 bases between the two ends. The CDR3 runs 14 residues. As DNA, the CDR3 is TGTGCCAGCACCCCTCAAGAAGGGGGCTATGGCTACACCTTC. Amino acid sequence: CASTPQEGGYGYTF.

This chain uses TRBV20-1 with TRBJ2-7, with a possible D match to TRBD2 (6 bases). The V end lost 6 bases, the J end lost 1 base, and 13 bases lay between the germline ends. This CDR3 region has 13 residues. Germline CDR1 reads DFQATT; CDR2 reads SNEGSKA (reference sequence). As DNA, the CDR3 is TGCAGTGCCCCCGGGGGTGGGTCCTACGAGCAGTACTTC. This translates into CSAPGGGSYEQYF.

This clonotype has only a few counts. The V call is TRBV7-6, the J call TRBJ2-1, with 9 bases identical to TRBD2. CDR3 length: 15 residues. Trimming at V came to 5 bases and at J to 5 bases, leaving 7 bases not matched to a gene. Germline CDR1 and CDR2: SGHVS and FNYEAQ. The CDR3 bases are TGTGCCAGCAGCAAACTAGCGGGCGTTAACAATGAGCAGTTCTTC. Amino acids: CASSKLAGVNNEQFF.

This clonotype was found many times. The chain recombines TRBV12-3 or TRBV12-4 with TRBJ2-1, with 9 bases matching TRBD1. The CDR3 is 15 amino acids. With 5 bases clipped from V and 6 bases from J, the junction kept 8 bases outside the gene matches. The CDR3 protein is CASSDRDRAPNEQFF. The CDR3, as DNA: TGTGCCAGCAGTGACCGGGACAGGGCTCCCAATGAGCAGTTCTTC.

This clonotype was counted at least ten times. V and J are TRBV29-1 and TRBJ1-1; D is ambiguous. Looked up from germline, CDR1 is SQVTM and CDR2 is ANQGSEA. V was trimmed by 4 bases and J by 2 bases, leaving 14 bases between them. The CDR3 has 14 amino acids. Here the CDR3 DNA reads TGCAGCGTTGGGTGGCACTCCCGAAACACTGAAGCTTTCTTT. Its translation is CSVGWHSRNTEAFF.

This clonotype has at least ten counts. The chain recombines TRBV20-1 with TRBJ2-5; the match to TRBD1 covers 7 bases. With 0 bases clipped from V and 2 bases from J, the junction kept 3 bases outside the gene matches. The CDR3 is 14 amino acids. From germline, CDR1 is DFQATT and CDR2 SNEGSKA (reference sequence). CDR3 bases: TGCAGTGCTAGAGATGAGGGACAGCAAGAGACCCAGTACTTC. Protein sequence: CSARDEGQQETQYF.

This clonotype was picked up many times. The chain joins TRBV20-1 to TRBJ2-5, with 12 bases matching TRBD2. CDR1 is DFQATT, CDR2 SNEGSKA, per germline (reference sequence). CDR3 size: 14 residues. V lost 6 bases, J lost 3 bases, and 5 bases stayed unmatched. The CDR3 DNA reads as TGCAGTGCGAGAAGACTAGCGGGAGAAGAGACCCAGTACTTC. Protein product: CSARRLAGEETQYF.